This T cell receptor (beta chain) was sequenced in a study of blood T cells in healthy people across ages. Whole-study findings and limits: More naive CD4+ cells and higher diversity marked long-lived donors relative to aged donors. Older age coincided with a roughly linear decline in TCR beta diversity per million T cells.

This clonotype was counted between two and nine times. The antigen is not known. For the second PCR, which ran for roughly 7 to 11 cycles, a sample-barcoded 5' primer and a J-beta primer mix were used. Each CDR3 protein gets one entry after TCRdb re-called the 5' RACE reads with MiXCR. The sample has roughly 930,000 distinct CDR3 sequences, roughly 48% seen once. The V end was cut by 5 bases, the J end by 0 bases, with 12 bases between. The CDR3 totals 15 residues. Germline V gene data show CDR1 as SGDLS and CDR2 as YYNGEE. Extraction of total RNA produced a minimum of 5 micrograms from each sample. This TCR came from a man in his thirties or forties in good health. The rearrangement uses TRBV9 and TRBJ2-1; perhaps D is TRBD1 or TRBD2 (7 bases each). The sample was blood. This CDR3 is CASSSRGGSYNEQFF. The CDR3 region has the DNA TGTGCCAGCAGTAGCAGGGGGGGCTCCTACAATGAGCAGTTCTTC.